This T cell receptor beta chain was captured by sequencing in a study of Tregs in tolerant kidney transplant recipients. On the study more broadly: Sorting used antibodies to exclude donor cells.

Concerning this clone: Antigen unknown. One end of the junction is discordant with germline, which a read error may explain. This same CDR3 is encoded by further DNA sequences in the sample.

Libraries were prepared by immunoSEQ multiplex PCR; TCRdb keeps only in-frame clonotypes and omits some of them. Seen here are approximately 17,000 clones, more than 60% observed once, and the top ten hold 3.2%. Per germline, CDR1 SGHRS and CDR2 YFSETQ. This CDR3 spans 14 amino acids. V gene TRBV5-1 combines with J gene TRBJ2-2; 8 positions match TRBD1. This receptor was taken from a human donor in good health. Material: Tregs from blood cultured with allogeneic cells. DNA for the CDR3: TGTGCCAGCAGCTTGACAGGGGTGGCCGGGGAGCTGTTTTTT. It specifies CASSLTGVAGELFF.